The entry below describes one TCR beta chain. Its antigen specificity is not known. There are no base qualities to consult, and no much larger clone falls within one base. Graves' hyperthyroidism was defined as stable when no progression to ophthalmopathy occurred over 18 months of follow-up. Hyperthyroidism patients were newly diagnosed, had a disease duration of under 2 months, and were aged 18 to 65 years. Patients with uncontrolled infections, other autoimmune diseases, pregnancy or lactation were excluded. Diagnoses were established on the basis of clinical symptoms, serum thyroxine and TRAb, thyroid ultrasound, and orbital computed tomography. PBMCs were isolated from about 10 ml of fresh peripheral blood by Ficoll-Paque density gradient centrifugation. Trizol reagent was used to extract total RNA, and RNA quality was then checked on an Agilent 2100 Bioanalyzer. This record belongs to a study of T cells in Graves' hyperthyroidism and ophthalmopathy (dated by TCRdb to between 2018 and 2020). Looking at the study overall: Peripheral blood was sampled at the time of initial diagnosis, prior to any treatment. TCR V-J signatures able to tell the groups apart were searched for in a discovery cohort of approximately 95 patients, of whom 43 had Graves' ophthalmopathy and about 55 had stable Graves' hyperthyroidism. Prospective prediction of ophthalmopathy was tested in an independent validation cohort consisting of some 20 hyperthyroidism patients and approximately 16 patients who later progressed to ophthalmopathy. The approximately 100 discovery patients were randomly split 7:3 into training and test sets. The study also compared thyroid tissue and blood T-cell repertoires from about 6 Graves' hyperthyroidism patients. After sampling, hyperthyroidism patients received methimazole starting at 30 mg daily, and ophthalmopathy patients received high-dose intravenous methylprednisolone. The paper reports TCR Vbeta CDR3 sequencing of more than 120 peripheral blood samples: 43 ophthalmopathy, over 70 hyperthyroidism and about 17 progressor patients.

The TCR beta CDR3 regions were amplified from the RNA transcripts. The first round of RT-PCR for the TCR CDR3 was performed with the HTBI primer set and the Qiagen OneStep RT-PCR kit. Libraries were constructed in a second round of multiplex PCR, after which size selection and purification were performed. Paired-end sequencing of the libraries was performed with 100 bp reads on an Illumina HiSeq2000. Concerning the study's data processing: SOAPnuke was used to process the raw data, with reads discarded if the reads contained adapters or uncalled bases, had a mean Phred below 15, or lacked an exact constant-primer or identifier match. COPE v1.2.5 was used to merge high-quality paired reads, and clonotypes were defined as unique nucleotide sequences. MiTCR v1.1 was used to align clonotypes to the IMGT TRBV, TRBD and TRBJ reference segments. Analysis was restricted to V-J combinations with a frequency above 0.0001, which covered roughly 99% of repertoires. A TCS score was defined as the ratio of F50 (clonal expansion) to E x V (chaos), with BLOSUM62-based TCRdist applied between CDR3 peptides within each V-J. Welch's t-statistics and random forest reduced around 550 V-J features to 13, which were used in a naive Bayes classifier (R e1071). Starting from the raw public reads, TCRdb applied fastp trimming at Q25, assembled clones with MiXCR and retained in-frame beta chains. Rows merge per CDR3 protein into single entries with the most common DNA and genes. The authors' filters were not applied to this entry. Across this sample there are 700,000 or so distinct CDR3 sequences, with about 16% seen only once. The top ten clones comprise approximately 8.4% of the sample.

Here is what the overall study found, with its caveats: Most expanded thyroid clonotypes (frequency above 0.001) were also detected in blood, a finding suggesting that blood repertoires may reflect thyroid immune responses. No statistical method was used to set the sample size in advance, and investigators knew the group allocation. In validation, progression to ophthalmopathy was predicted by the model with almost 71% sensitivity and 72% to 85% specificity, a median of about 6.8 months before onset. Ophthalmopathy was separated from stable hyperthyroidism by a 13 V-J signature model, with approximately 89% sensitivity and around 81% specificity obtained in cross-validation and 80%/75% obtained in testing.

The CDR3 measures 12 amino acids from cysteine to phenylalanine. Here the CDR3 DNA is all that survives: 36 bases in frame from base 1. V is clipped by 1 base and J by 8 bases, and the sequence between their germline boundaries is 9 bases long. Per the germline V gene, SGHDN is the CDR1 and FVKESK is the CDR2. The receptor chain draws on TRBV14 and TRBJ2-7; the D match is possibly TRBD1 or TRBD2, with 5 bases aligned in each. This sequence was found in a young man with Graves' hyperthyroidism. The sample comprised blood. The CDR3 reads as follows: CASSQGGWQQYF. The DNA reads as follows: TGTGCCAGCAGCCAAGGGGGGTGGCAGCAGTACTTC.